This is a list of T cell receptor beta chains from one sample in a study of T cell responses to AZD1222 COVID-19 vaccine. Sequencing used immunoSEQ multiplex PCR; TCRdb keeps in-frame clones, though not all of them. The table records 130,000 to 150,000 clones, around 93% of them present only once. Sequencing was performed on peripheral blood, taken 28 days after the second AZD1222 dose. These receptors were obtained from an adult who received the AZD1222 COVID-19 vaccine. Both conserved end residues are part of each CDR3. Fields, in order: J gene, V gene, clone size, D gene, CDR3 DNA, CDR3 protein. The D gene is left open where the match is weak. Expanded clones get a size class; other rows say once, few or many, or leave the size out.

>TRBJ2-3|TRBV30|.|.
TGTGCCTGGGGACTCCGCCGGCATACGCAGTATTTT
CAWGLRRHTQYF
>TRBJ1-2|TRBV21-1|.|.
TGTGCCAGCAGCAAAGGGCAGTCGAGGACAGGGGGCTGGAATAACTATGGCTACACCTTC
CASSKGQSRTGGWNNYGYTF
>TRBJ1-1|TRBV12-3/TRBV12-4|.|.
TGTGCCAGCAGTCCACTGCGGAACACTGAAGCTTTCTTT
CASSPLRNTEAFF
>TRBJ1-1|TRBV29-1|few|.
TGCAGCGCCGGGACGCCCCAAGGGGAAGCTTTCTTT
CSAGTPQGEAFF
>TRBJ1-1|TRBV9|.|TRBD1
TGTGCCAGCAGTGTGACAGGGGGAAACACTGAAGCTTTCTTT
CASSVTGGNTEAFF
>TRBJ1-1|TRBV6-5|.|.
TGTGCCAGCAGTCAAACCATGAACACTGAAGCTTTCTTT
CASSQTMNTEAFF
>TRBJ1-5|TRBV24-1|.|.
TGTGCCACCAGTGATTCGGGGGGAGGCCAGCCCCAGCATTTT
CATSDSGGGQPQHF
>TRBJ1-6|TRBV5-5|once|TRBD1
TGTGCCAGCAGCCTCCTGGACAGGGTCGGGTCACCCCTCCACTTT
CASSLLDRVGSPLHF
>TRBJ2-3|TRBV24-1|.|TRBD2
TGTGCCACCAGTGATCCCTCTAGCGGGGTTAGCGCAGATACGCAGTATTTT
CATSDPSSGVSADTQYF
>TRBJ1-6|TRBV6-6|.|TRBD1
TGTGCCAGCAGTGCGACAGGGGGCGATTCACCCCTCCACTTT
CASSATGGDSPLHF
>TRBJ2-5|TRBV18|.|TRBD2
TGTGCCAGCTCACTCGGACTAGAAGAGACCCAGTACTTC
CASSLGLEETQYF
>TRBJ1-4|TRBV19|.|TRBD1
TGTGCCAGTAGCCGGGACAGGGTTGAAAAACTGTTTTTT
CASSRDRVEKLFF
>TRBJ1-2|TRBV7-9|.|.
TGTGCCAGCAACCTCCTACCAGAGACTAACTATGGCTACACCTTC
CASNLLPETNYGYTF
>TRBJ2-7|TRBV5-1|.|.
TGCGCCAGCAGCGAGGGGCTATGGGGCCGCTACGAGCAGTACTTC
CASSEGLWGRYEQYF
>TRBJ2-2|TRBV6-7|.|TRBD2
TGTGCCAGCCTTTTAGCGGGGAACACCGGGGAGCTGTTTTTT
CASLLAGNTGELFF
>TRBJ1-2|TRBV9|.|.
TGTGCCAGCAGGCGGAAGGGGGTAACTAACTATGGCTACACCTTC
CASRRKGVTNYGYTF
>TRBJ2-5|TRBV7-9|.|TRBD2
TGTGCCAGCAGCTTAGGACTAGCGGGAGGGTATGAGACCCAGTACTTC
CASSLGLAGGYETQYF
>TRBJ2-7|TRBV3-1/TRBV3-2|.|.
TGTGCCAGCAGCCAAGACAGGGCCTCCTACGAGCAGTACTTC
CASSQDRASYEQYF
>TRBJ1-1|TRBV30|.|TRBD1
TGTGCCTGGAAAAGGGCAGGGGGCGCGAAAGGGGCTTTCTTT
CAWKRAGGAKGAFF
>TRBJ1-4|TRBV18|.|.
TGTGCCAGCTCACCACCGGGTGGATACCGTGAAAAACTGTTTTTT
CASSPPGGYREKLFF
>TRBJ1-1|TRBV3-1/TRBV3-2|.|.
TGTGCCAGCAGCCAGGAAGGAGTAGGGTGGGCTTTCTTT
CASSQEGVGWAFF
>TRBJ2-2|TRBV5-1|.|TRBD1
TGCGCCAGCAGCCGGGCCCCTGACAGGGGGTGGACCGGGGAGCTGTTTTTT
CASSRAPDRGWTGELFF
>TRBJ2-5|TRBV11-3|.|.
TGTGCCAGCAGCTTTGATGTGGAAGAGACCCAGTACTTC
CASSFDVEETQYF
>TRBJ1-1|TRBV7-8|.|.
TGTGCCAGCAGCGCAGGGCGAGGGGCCCGAAACACTGAAGCTTTCTTT
CASSAGRGARNTEAFF
>TRBJ2-5|TRBV6-2/TRBV6-3|.|TRBD2
TGTGCCAGCAGTCTTCGGACTAGCGGGAAGATGGGGGAGACCCAGTACTTC
CASSLRTSGKMGETQYF
>TRBJ2-3|TRBV2|.|.
TGTGCCAGCACCTCCGACAGCACAGATACGCAGTATTTT
CASTSDSTDTQYF
>TRBJ1-2|TRBV20-1|.|.
TGCAGTGCTAGAGGGGATGGCTACACCTTC
CSARGDGYTF
>TRBJ1-5|TRBV6-2/TRBV6-3|.|.
TGTGCCAGCAGTTACCCATGGGATAGCAATCAGCCCCAGCATTTT
CASSYPWDSNQPQHF
>TRBJ1-4|TRBV9|.|.
TGTGCCAGCAGCGTAGGTGGCACTAATGAAAAACTGTTTTTT
CASSVGGTNEKLFF
>TRBJ1-6|TRBV9|.|.
TGCCGTCCCTCCTATAATTCACCCCTCCACTTT
CRPSYNSPLHF
>TRBJ1-5|TRBV27|.|.
TGTGCCAGCAGTTTTCAAGGGGTCAGCAATCAGCCCCAGCATTTT
CASSFQGVSNQPQHF
>TRBJ2-1|TRBV13|.|.
TGTGCCAGCAGCTCCTTCGTGGGGGGCAATGAGCAGTTCTTC
CASSSFVGGNEQFF
>TRBJ2-3|TRBV27|.|TRBD2
TGTGCCAGCAGTGCCCGACTAGCGGGGAGCACAGATACGCAGTATTTT
CASSARLAGSTDTQYF
>TRBJ1-1|TRBV30|many|.
TGTGCCTGGAGTGCTGGGACTGCTGAAGCTTTCTTT
CAWSAGTAEAFF
>TRBJ1-4|TRBV7-9|.|.
TGTGCCAGCAGCGTAGGAACGACGGGGGGGAATGAAAAACTGTTTTTT
CASSVGTTGGNEKLFF
>TRBJ2-7|TRBV6-1|.|.
TGTGCCAGCAGTGAACCCGTGGGGCTTTATAACGAGCAGTACTTC
CASSEPVGLYNEQYF
>TRBJ2-3|TRBV5-1|.|TRBD1
TGCGCCAGCAGCTTGTCACAGGGGCGCACAGATACGCAGTATTTT
CASSLSQGRTDTQYF
>TRBJ1-2|TRBV7-2|.|.
TGTGCCAGCAGCTTAGACAAGGGCATCGATGGCTACACCTTC
CASSLDKGIDGYTF
>TRBJ1-4|TRBV6-6|.|TRBD1
TGTGCCAGCAGTCGATCAGGGGGCGGTAATAATGAAAAACTGTTTTTT
CASSRSGGGNNEKLFF
>TRBJ1-2|TRBV12-3/TRBV12-4|.|.
TGTGCCAGCAGTTTTTTGAGTTTTGGCTACACCTTC
CASSFLSFGYTF
>TRBJ2-3|TRBV7-2|.|TRBD2
TGTGCCAGCAGCTTAAGACTAGCGGGGGGGGCAGATACGCAGTATTTT
CASSLRLAGGADTQYF
>TRBJ1-1|TRBV6-5|.|.
TGTGCCAGCAGTTACGGGGCGGAACTTAAAGCTTTCTTT
CASSYGAELKAFF
>TRBJ1-2|TRBV18|.|TRBD1
TGTGCCAGCCGACCTAGAGGAGGGGGCGAGGGCATATATGGCTACACCTTC
CASRPRGGGEGIYGYTF
>TRBJ2-3|TRBV19|.|TRBD1
TGTGCCAGTAGTATAGTCGCAGGGGGTAGTGCAGATACGCAGTATTTT
CASSIVAGGSADTQYF
>TRBJ2-7|TRBV6-5|.|.
TGTGCCAGCAGGGGCCAGGGACTGACCTACGAGCAGTACTTC
CASRGQGLTYEQYF
>TRBJ1-3|TRBV30|.|.
TGTGCCTGGAGTTGGTCCCTAGGGGACACCATATATTTT
CAWSWSLGDTIYF
>TRBJ1-4|TRBV5-1|.|.
TGCGCCAGCAGCTTGGGTAGGGGAAATGAAAAACTGTTTTTT
CASSLGRGNEKLFF
>TRBJ1-1|TRBV9|.|.
TGTGCCAGCAGCGTTGGGACGGAGAACACTGAAGCTTTCTTT
CASSVGTENTEAFF
>TRBJ2-2|TRBV5-1|.|TRBD1
TGCGCCAGCAGCCCGCCCAAGACAGGGGTGGGCACCGGGGAGCTGTTTTTT
CASSPPKTGVGTGELFF
>TRBJ2-3|TRBV29-1|.|.
TGCAGCGCACGACAGGGCACAGATACGCAGTATTTT
CSARQGTDTQYF